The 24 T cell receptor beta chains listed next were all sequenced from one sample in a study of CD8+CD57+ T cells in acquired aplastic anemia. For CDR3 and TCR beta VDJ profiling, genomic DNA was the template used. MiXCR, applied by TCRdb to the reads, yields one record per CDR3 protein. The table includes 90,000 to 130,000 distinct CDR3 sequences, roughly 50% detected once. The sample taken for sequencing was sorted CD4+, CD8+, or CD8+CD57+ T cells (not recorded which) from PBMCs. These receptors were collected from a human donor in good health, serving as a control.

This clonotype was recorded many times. CDR3 bases: TGTGCCAGCAGTCACGGGGCCTACGAGCAGTACTTC. Encoded protein: CASSHGAYEQYF. The chain couples TRBV6-5 to TRBJ2-7; possibly TRBD2 for D (5 bases). V lost 5 bases, J lost 2 bases, and 7 bases lay in between. CDR3 length equals 12 residues. CDR1 and CDR2 (germline): MNHEY, SVGAGI.

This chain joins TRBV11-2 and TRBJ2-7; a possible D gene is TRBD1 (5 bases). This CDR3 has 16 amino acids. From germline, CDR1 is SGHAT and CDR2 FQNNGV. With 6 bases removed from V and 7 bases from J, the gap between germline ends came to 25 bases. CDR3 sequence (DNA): TGTGCCAGCAGTCAGAACGAAAGGGGCCCAATCCTGGAGCAGTACTTC. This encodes CASSQNERGPILEQYF. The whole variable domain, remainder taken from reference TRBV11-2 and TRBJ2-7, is EAGVAQSPRYKIIEKRQSVAFWCNPISGHATLYWYQQILGQGPKLLIQFQNNGVVDDSQLPKDRFSAERLKGVDSTLKIQPAKLEDSAVYLCASSQNERGPILEQYFGPGTRLTVT.

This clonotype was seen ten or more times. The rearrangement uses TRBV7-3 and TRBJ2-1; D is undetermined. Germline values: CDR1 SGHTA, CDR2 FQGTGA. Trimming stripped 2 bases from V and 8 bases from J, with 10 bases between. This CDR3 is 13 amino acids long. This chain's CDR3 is CASSLGGFDEQFF. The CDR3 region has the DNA TGTGCCAGCAGCTTAGGTGGGTTCGATGAGCAGTTCTTC.

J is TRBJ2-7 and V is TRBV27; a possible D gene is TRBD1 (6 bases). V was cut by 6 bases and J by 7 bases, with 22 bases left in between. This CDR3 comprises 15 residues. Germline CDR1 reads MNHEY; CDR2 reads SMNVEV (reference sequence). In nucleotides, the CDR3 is TGTGCCAGCAGCAAAAGACAGGTCCAGAATGGGGAGCAGTACTTC. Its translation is CASSKRQVQNGEQYF.

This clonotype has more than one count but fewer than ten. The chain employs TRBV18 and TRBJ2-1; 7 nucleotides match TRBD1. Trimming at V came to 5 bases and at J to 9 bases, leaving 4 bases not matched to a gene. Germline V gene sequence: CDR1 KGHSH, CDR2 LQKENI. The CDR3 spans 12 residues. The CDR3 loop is CASSTGQVEQFF. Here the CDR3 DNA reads TGTGCCAGCTCAACCGGACAGGTTGAGCAGTTCTTC.

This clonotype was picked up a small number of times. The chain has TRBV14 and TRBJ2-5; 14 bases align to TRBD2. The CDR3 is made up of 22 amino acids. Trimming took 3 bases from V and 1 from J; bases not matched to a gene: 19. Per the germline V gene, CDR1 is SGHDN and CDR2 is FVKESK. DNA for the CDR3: TGTGCCAGCAGCCACCGCCGGGGGGCATGGGGACTAGCGGGGGAGCCCCAAGAGACCCAGTACTTC. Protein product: CASSHRRGAWGLAGEPQETQYF.

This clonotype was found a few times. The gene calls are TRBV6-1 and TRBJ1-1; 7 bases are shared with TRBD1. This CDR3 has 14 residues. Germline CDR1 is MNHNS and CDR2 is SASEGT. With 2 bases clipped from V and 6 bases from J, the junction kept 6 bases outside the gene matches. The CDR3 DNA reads TGTGCCAGCAGTGAAACAGGGGAAGGGTCTGAAGCTTTCTTT. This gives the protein CASSETGEGSEAFF.

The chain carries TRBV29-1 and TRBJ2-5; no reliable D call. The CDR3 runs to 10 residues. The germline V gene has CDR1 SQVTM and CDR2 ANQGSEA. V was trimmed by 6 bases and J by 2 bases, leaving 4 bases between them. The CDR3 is CSVSQETQYF. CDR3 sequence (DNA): TGCAGCGTGAGTCAAGAGACCCAGTACTTC.

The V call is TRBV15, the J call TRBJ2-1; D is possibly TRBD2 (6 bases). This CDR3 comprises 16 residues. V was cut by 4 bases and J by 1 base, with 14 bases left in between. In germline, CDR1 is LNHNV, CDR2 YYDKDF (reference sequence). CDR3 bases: TGTGCCACCAGCACATCCGGGACTTATTCCTACAATGAGCAGTTCTTC. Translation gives CATSTSGTYSYNEQFF.

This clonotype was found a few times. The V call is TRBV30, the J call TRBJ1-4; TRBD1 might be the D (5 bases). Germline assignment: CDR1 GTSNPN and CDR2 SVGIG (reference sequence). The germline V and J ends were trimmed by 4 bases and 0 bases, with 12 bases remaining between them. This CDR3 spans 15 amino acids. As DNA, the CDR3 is TGTGCCTGGACGTGGGGGACTTCAACTAATGAAAAACTGTTTTTT. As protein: CAWTWGTSTNEKLFF.

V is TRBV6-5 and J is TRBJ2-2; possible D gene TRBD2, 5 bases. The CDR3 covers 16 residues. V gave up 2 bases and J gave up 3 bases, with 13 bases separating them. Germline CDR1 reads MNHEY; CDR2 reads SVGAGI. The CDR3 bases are TGTGCCAGCAGTTACAACCGGGATGGGTACACCGGGGAGCTGTTTTTT. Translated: CASSYNRDGYTGELFF.

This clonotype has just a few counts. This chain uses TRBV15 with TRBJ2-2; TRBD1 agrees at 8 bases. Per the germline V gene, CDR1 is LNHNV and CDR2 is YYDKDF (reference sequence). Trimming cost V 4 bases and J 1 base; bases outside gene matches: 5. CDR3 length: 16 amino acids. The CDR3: CATSIDGTGNTGELFF. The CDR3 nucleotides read TGTGCCACCAGCATCGACGGGACAGGGAACACCGGGGAGCTGTTTTTT.

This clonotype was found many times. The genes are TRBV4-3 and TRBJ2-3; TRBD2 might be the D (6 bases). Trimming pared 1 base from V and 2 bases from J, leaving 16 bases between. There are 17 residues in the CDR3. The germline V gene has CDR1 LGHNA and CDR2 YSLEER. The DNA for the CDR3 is TGCGCCAGCAGCCAAGGTGCGGGGCAACTACCCACAGATACGCAGTATTTT. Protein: CASSQGAGQLPTDTQYF.

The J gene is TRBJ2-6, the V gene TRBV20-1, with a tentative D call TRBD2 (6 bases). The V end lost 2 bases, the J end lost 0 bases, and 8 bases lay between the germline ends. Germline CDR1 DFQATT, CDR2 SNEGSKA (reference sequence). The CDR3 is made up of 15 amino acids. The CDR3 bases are TGCAGTGCTAGATCGGGGGACTCTGGGGCCAACGTCCTGACTTTC. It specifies CSARSGDSGANVLTF.

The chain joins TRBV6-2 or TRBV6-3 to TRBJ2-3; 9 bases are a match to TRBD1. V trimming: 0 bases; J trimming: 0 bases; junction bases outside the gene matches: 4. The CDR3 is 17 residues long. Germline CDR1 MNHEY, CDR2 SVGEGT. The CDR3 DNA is TGTGCCAGCAGTTACTCCGGGACAGGGCCTAGCACAGATACGCAGTATTTT. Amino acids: CASSYSGTGPSTDTQYF.

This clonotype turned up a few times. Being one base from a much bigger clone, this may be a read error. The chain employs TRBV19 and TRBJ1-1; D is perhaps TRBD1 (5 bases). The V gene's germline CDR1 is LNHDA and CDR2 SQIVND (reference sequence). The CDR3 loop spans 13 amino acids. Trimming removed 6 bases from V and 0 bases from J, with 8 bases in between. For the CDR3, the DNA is TGTGCCAGTAGGGGGGGGATGAACACTGAAGCTTTCTTT. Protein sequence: CASRGGMNTEAFF.

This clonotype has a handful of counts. The CDR3 DNA follows: TGTGCCAGTGGGGTCGGGCAGCGGGGGGTCACAGATACGCAGTATTTT. Protein product: CASGVGQRGVTDTQYF. The chain is built from TRBV6-2 or TRBV6-3 and TRBJ2-3; TRBD2 agrees at 9 bases. This CDR3 has 16 amino acids. V lost 9 bases to trimming and J lost 2 bases; unmatched junction nucleotides: 12. The germline CDR1 and CDR2 sequences are MNHEY and SVGEGT.

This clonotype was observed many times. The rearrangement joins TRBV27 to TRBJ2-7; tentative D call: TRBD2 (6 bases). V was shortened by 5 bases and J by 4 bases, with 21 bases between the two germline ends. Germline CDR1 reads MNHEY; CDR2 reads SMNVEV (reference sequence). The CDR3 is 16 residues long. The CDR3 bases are TGTGCCAGCAGTGCTTCATGGGGCAGGGAGGTGTACGAGCAGTACTTC. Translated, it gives CASSASWGREVYEQYF.

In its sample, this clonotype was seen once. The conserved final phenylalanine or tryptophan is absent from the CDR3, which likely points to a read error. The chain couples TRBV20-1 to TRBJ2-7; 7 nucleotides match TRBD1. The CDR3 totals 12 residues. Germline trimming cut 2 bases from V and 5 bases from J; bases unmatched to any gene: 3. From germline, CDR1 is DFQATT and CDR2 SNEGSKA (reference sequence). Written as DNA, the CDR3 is TGCAGTGCTAGACCAGGGGGAAACGAGCAGTACCCC. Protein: CSARPGGNEQYP.

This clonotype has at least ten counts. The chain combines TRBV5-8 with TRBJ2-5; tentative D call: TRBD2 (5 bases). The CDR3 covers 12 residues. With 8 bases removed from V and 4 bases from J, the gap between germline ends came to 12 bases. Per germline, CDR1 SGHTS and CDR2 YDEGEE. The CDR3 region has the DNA TGTGCCAGTTCTAGAAGCGGAGAGACCCAGTACTTC. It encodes CASSRSGETQYF.

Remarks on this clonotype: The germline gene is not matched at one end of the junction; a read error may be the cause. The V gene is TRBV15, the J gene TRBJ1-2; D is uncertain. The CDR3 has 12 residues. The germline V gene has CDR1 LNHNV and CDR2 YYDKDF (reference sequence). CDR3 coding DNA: TGTGCCAGCAGCCCGGGCGGATCTGGCTACACCTTC. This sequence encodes CASSPGGSGYTF.

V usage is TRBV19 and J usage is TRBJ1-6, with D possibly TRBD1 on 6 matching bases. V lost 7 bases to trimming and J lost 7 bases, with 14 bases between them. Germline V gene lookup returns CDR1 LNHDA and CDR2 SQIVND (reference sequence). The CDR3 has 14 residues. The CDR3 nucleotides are TGTGCCAGTACCCACACAGGGTTCAATTCACCCCTCCACTTT. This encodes CASTHTGFNSPLHF.

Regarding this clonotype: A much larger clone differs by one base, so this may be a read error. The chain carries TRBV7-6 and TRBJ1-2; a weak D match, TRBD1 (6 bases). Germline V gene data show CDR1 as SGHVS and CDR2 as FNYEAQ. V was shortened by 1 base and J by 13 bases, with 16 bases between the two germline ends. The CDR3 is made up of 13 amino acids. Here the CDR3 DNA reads TGTGCCAGCAGCTTAGGGGGGGTGGGGGCCCTCACCTTC. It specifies CASSLGGVGALTF. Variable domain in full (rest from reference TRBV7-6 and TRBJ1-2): GAGVSQSPRYKVTKRGQDVALRCDPISGHVSLYWYRQALGQGPEFLTYFNYEAQQDKSGLPNDRFSAERPEGSISTLTIQRTEQRDSAMYRCASSLGGVGALTFGSGTRLTVV.

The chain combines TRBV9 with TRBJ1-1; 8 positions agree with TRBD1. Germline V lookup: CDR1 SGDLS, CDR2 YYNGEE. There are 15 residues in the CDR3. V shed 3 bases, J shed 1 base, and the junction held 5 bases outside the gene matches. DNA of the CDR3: TGTGCCAGCAGCGCAACCGGGACAGGGAACACTGAAGCTTTCTTT. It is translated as CASSATGTGNTEAFF.